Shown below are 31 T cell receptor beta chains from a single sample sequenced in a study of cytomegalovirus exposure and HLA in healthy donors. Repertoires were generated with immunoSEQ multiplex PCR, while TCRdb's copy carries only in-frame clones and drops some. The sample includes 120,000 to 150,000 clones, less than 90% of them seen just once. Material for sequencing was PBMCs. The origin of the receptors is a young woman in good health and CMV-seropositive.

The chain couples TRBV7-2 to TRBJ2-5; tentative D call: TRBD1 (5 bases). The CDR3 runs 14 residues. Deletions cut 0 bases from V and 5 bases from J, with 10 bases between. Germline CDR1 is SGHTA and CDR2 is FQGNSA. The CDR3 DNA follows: TGTGCCAGCAGCTTAGCAGGCAGGGCCGAGACCCAGTACTTC. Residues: CASSLAGRAETQYF. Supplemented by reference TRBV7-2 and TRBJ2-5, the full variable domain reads GAGVSQSPSNKVTEKGKDVELRCDPISGHTALYWYRQSLGQGLEFLIYFQGNSAPDKSGLPSDRFSAERTGGSVSTLTIQRTQQEDSAVYLCASSLAGRAETQYFGPGTRLLVL.

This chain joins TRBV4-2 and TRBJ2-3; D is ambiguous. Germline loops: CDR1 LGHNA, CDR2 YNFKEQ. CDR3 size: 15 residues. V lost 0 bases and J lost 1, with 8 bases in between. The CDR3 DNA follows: TGTGCCAGCAGCCAAGATCCGTTAGGCACAGATACGCAGTATTTT. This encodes CASSQDPLGTDTQYF.

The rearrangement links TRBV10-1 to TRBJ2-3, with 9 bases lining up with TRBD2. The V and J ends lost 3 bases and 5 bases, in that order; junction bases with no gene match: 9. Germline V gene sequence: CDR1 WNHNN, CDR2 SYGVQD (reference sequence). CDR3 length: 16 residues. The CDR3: CASSEASGARGDTQYF. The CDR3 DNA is TGCGCCAGCAGTGAAGCTAGCGGGGCACGAGGAGATACGCAGTATTTT.

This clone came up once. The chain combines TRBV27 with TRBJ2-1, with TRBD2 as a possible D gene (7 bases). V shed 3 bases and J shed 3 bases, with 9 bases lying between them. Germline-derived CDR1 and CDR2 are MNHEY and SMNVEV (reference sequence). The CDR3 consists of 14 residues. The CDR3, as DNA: TGTGCCAGCAGTTTCGGGGGGCTCTACAATGAGCAGTTCTTC. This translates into CASSFGGLYNEQFF.

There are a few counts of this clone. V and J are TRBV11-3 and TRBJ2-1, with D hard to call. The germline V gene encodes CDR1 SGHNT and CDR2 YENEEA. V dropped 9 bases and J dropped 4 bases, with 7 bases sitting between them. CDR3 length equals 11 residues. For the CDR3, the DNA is TGTGCCAGTTCAATTTACAATGAGCAGTTCTTC. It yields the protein CASSIYNEQFF.

The CDR3 coding sequence is TGCGCCAGCAGAAAAATAGGGACTAGCTCCAATGAGCAGTTCTTC. Amino acid sequence: CASRKIGTSSNEQFF. V is TRBV5-1 and J is TRBJ2-1, with 9 bases fitting TRBD2. The CDR3 contains 15 residues. The germline gives CDR1 SGHRS, CDR2 YFSETQ. V was clipped by 5 bases and J by 6 bases; unmatched bases: 9. Together with reference TRBV5-1 and TRBJ2-1, the CDR3 gives the full variable domain: KAGVTQTPRYLIKTRGQQVTLSCSPISGHRSVSWYQQTPGQGLQFLFEYFSETQRNKGNFPGRFSGRQFSNSRSEMNVSTLELGDSALYLCASRKIGTSSNEQFFGPGTRLTVL.

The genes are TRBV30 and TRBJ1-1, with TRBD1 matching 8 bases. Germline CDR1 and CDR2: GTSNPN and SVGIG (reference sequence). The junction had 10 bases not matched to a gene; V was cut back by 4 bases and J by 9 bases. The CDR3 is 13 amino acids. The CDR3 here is CAWTRQGMRQAFF. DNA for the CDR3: TGTGCCTGGACCCGACAGGGGATGAGACAAGCTTTCTTT.

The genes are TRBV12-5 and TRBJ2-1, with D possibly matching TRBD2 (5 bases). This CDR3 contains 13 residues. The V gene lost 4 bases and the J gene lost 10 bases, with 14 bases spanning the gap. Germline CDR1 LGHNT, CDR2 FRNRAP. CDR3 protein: CASGSPRSAEQFF. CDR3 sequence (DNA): TGTGCTAGTGGTTCCCCCCGTAGCGCCGAGCAGTTCTTC.

The CDR3 region is CASSQDSTGYGSGNTIYF. The CDR3 region has the DNA TGCGCCAGCAGCCAAGATAGTACAGGGTACGGGTCTGGAAACACCATATATTTT. The chain carries TRBV4-1 and TRBJ1-3, with a possible D match to TRBD1 (6 bases). The CDR3 totals 18 residues. CDR1 is MGHRA and CDR2 is YSYEKL in the germline V gene. Trimming stripped 0 bases from V and 1 base from J, with 16 bases between.

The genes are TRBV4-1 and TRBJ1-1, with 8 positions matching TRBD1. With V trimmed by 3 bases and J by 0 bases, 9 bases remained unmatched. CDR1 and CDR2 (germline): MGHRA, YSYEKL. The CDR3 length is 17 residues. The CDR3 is CASSHGQGPILNTEAFF. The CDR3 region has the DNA TGCGCCAGCAGCCATGGACAGGGCCCAATTTTGAACACTGAAGCTTTCTTT.

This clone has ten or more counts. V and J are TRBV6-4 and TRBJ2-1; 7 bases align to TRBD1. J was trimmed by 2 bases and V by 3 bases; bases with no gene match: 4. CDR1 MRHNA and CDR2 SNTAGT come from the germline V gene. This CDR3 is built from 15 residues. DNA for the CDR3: TGTGCCAGCAGTGAAAGACAGGGCGCCTACAATGAGCAGTTCTTC. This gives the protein CASSERQGAYNEQFF.

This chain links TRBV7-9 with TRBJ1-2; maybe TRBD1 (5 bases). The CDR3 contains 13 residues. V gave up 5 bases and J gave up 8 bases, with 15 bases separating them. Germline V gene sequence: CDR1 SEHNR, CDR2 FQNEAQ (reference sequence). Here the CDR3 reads CASSQGAAGGYTF. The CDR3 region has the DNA TGTGCCAGCAGCCAAGGGGCCGCGGGGGGCTACACCTTC.

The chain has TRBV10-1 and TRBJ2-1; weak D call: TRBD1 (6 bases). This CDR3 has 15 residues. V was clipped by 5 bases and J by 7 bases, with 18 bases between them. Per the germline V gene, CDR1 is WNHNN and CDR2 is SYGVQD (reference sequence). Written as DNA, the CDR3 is TGCGCCAGCAGTCCCGACCCGAGCGGACAGAATGAGCAGTTCTTC. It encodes CASSPDPSGQNEQFF.

CDR3 loop: CASSVQKDQPQHF. CDR3 sequence (DNA): TGCGCCAGCAGCGTCCAGAAAGATCAGCCCCAGCATTTT. The chain combines TRBV4-1 with TRBJ1-5; the D is unclear. Trimming left V 5 bases short and J 5 bases short, with 10 bases between. Germline-derived CDR1 and CDR2 are MGHRA and YSYEKL. The CDR3 covers 13 residues.

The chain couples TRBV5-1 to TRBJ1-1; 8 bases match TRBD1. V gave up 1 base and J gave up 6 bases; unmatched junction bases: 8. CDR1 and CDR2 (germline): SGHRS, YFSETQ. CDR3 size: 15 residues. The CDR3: CASSLSQGARPEAFF. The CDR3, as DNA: TGCGCCAGCAGCTTGAGTCAGGGGGCGCGCCCTGAAGCTTTCTTT.

The CDR3: CASSLGTSGTYEQYF. The CDR3 DNA reads TGTGCCAGCAGCCTCGGGACTAGCGGCACCTACGAGCAGTACTTC. This rearrangement joins TRBV4-2 to TRBJ2-7, with 11 nucleotides matching TRBD2. The germline V gene has CDR1 LGHNA and CDR2 YNFKEQ. J was trimmed by 2 bases and V by 4 bases; bases with no gene match: 4. This CDR3 has 15 amino acids.

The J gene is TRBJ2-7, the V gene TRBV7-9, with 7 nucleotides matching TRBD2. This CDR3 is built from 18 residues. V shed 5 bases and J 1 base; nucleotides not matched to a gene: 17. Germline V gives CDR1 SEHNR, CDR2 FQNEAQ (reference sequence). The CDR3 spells CASSIRPRGREASYEQYF. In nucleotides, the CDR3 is TGTGCCAGCAGCATCAGGCCTCGGGGGAGGGAGGCATCCTACGAGCAGTACTTC.

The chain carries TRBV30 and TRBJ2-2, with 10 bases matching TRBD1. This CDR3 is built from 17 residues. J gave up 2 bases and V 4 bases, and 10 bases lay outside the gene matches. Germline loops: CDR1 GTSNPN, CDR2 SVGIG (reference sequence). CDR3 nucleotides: TGTGCCTGGACCCTAGGACAGGGGGACGTCAACACCGGGGAGCTGTTTTTT. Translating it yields CAWTLGQGDVNTGELFF.

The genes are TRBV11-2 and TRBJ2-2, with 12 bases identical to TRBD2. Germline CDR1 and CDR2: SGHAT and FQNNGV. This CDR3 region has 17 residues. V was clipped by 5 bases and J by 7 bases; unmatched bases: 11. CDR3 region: CASSKLRTSGKIGELFF. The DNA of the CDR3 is TGTGCCAGCAGCAAACTCAGGACTAGCGGGAAAATCGGGGAGCTGTTTTTT.

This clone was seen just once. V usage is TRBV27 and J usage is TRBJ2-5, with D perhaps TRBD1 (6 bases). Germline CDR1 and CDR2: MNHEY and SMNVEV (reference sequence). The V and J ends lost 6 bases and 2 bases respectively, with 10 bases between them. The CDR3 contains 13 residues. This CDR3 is CASRRQVQETQYF. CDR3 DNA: TGTGCCAGCAGAAGACAGGTACAAGAGACCCAGTACTTC.

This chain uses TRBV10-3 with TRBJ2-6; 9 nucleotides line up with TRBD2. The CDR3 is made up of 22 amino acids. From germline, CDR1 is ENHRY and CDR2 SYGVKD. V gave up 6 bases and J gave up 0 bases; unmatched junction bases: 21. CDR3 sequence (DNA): TGTGCCATCAGCGAACTTATGACTAGCGGAGGGGGGGCCTCCTCTGGGGCCAACGTCCTGACTTTC. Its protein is CAISELMTSGGGASSGANVLTF.

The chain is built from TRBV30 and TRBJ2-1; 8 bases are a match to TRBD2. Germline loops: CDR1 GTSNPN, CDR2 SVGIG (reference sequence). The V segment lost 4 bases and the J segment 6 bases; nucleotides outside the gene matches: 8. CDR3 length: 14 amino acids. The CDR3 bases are TGTGCCTGGAACATGGGACGGGAGGGCAATGAGCAGTTCTTC. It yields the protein CAWNMGREGNEQFF.

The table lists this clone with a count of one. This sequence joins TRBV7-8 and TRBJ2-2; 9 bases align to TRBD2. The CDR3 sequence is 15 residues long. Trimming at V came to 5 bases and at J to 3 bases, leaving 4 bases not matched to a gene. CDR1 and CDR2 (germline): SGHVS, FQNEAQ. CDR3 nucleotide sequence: TGTGCCAGCAGCCGACGACTAGCGGACACCGGGGAGCTGTTTTTT. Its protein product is CASSRRLADTGELFF.

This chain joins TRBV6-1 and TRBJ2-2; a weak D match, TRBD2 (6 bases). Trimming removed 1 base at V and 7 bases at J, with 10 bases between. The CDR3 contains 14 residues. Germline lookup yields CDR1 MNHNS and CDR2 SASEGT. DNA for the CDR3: TGTGCCAGCAGTGAAGGCGGGAAGGTCGGGGAGCTGTTTTTT. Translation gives CASSEGGKVGELFF.

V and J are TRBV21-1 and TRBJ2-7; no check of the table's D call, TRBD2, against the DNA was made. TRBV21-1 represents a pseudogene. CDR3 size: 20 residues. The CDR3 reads CASSKGVVLAGEIIRYEQYF. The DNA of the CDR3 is TGTGCCAGCAGCAAAGGTGTTGTGCTAGCGGGAGAGATTATTAGATACGAGCAGTACTTC.

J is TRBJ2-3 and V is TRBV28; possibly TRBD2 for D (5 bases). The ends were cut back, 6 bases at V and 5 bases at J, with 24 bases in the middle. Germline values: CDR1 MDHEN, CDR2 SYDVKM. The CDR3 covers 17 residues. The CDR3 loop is CASSPPGRRFLKDTQYF. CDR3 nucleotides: TGTGCCAGCAGCCCCCCGGGCAGGAGGTTCCTCAAAGATACGCAGTATTTT.

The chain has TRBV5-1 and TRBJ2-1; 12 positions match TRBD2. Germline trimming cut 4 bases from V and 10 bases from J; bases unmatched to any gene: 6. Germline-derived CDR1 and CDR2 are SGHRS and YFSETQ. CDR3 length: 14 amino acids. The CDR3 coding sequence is TGCGCCAGCAGCGCGTCTGGACTAGCGGGGGAGCAGTTCTTC. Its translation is CASSASGLAGEQFF.

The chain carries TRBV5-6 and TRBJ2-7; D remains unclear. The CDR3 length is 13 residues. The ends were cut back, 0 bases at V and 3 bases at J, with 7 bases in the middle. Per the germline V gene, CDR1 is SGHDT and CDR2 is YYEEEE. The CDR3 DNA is TGTGCCAGCAGCTTGGACAACTACTACGAGCAGTACTTC. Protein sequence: CASSLDNYYEQYF.

The CDR3 reads CASSGRLAGATDTQYF. The CDR3 bases are TGTGCCAGCAGTGGCAGACTAGCGGGAGCGACAGATACGCAGTATTTT. This sequence joins TRBV25-1 and TRBJ2-3, with TRBD2 matching over 12 bases. This CDR3 spans 16 amino acids. Losses at the gene ends were 4 bases for V and 3 bases for J; bases not matched to a gene: 5. Germline CDR1 MGHDK, CDR2 SYGVNS.

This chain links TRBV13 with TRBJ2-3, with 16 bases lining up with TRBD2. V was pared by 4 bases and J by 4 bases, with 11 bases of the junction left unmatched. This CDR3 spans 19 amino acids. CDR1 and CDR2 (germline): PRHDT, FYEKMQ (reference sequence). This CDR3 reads CASSSGTSGRALDSDTQYF. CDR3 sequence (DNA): TGTGCCAGCAGCTCCGGGACTAGCGGGAGGGCCCTCGATTCAGATACGCAGTATTTT.

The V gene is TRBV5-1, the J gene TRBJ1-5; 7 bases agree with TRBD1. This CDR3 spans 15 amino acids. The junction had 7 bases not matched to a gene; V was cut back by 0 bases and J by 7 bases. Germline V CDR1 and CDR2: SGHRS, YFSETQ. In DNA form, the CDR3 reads TGCGCCAGCAGCTTGGTGGCAGGAGGGGGCCAGCCCCAGCATTTT. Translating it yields CASSLVAGGGQPQHF.